This entry concerns a single TCR beta chain. As yet, its antigen is unknown. This was a deep-level run. Clones were sequenced by immunoSEQ multiplex PCR, and TCRdb holds only the in-frame ones, with some missing. The data contain around 1.5 million clones, 95% to 99% of them seen just once; the ten biggest clones take up 0.45%. Researchers partitioned CD4+ cells into CD45RA+ naive and CD45RA-negative memory subsets. The data belong to a study of shared clonotypes between healthy human individuals. Findings of the study overall: Sampling used blood alone; tissue repertoires probably differ.

The CDR3 contains 15 residues. Germline loops: CDR1 GTSNPN, CDR2 SVGIG (reference sequence). Between the trimmed V and J ends, which lost 0 bases and 4 bases, there was a span of 13 bases. The V call is TRBV30, the J call TRBJ2-1; TRBD1 or TRBD2 may be the D gene (6 bases each). The receptor's source is a man aged 30-40 years in good health. The sample was naive CD4+ T cells sorted from blood. Subset defined: CD45RA+ positively selected. The CDR3 spells CAWSVNGGLYNEQFF. CDR3 nucleotide sequence: TGTGCCTGGAGTGTAAACGGGGGCCTTTACAATGAGCAGTTCTTC.